One sample yielded the 13 T cell receptor beta chains listed below, sequenced in a study of CD8+ T cells in alopecia areata. RNA extraction was followed by reverse transcription into cDNA, which acted as the sequencing template. Sequenced by immunoSEQ multiplex PCR; TCRdb stores in-frame clones only, minus some. The profile covers roughly 200,000 clones, with around 50% appearing a single time and about 5.3% taken by the ten largest. The sample consisted of CD8+ T cells sorted from blood. The receptors shown here come from a human donor in good health.

The chain couples TRBV6-5 to TRBJ2-5; 11 bases align to TRBD2. The CDR3 has 15 residues. Germline V lookup: CDR1 MNHEY, CDR2 SVGAGI. J was trimmed by 5 bases and V by 5 bases; bases with no gene match: 7. CDR3 bases: TGTGCCAGCAGTGGGCTAGCGGGGGGCTCGGAGACCCAGTACTTC. This gives the protein CASSGLAGGSETQYF.

This sequence joins TRBV4-1 and TRBJ2-7; 7 bases are a match to TRBD1. V lost 0 bases and J lost 3; bases outside the gene matches: 5. Germline lookup yields CDR1 MGHRA and CDR2 YSYEKL. This CDR3 is 15 amino acids long. CDR3 amino acids: CASSQDETGLYEQYF. CDR3 sequence (DNA): TGCGCCAGCAGCCAAGACGAGACAGGGCTCTACGAGCAGTACTTC.

This clone was recorded once. The gene calls are TRBV29-1 and TRBJ1-2; possibly TRBD1 for D (6 bases). Germline loops: CDR1 SQVTM, CDR2 ANQGSEA. The V gene lost 7 bases and the J gene lost 2 bases, with 14 bases spanning the gap. The CDR3 has 13 amino acids. Written as DNA, the CDR3 is TGCAGCGCTGGGGGCGATACCAACTATGGCTACACCTTC. Amino acid sequence: CSAGGDTNYGYTF.

The chain uses TRBV29-1 and TRBJ2-7; 8 nucleotides align to TRBD1. V shed 2 bases and J 5 bases; nucleotides not matched to a gene: 5. This CDR3 is 13 amino acids long. Looked up from germline, CDR1 is SQVTM and CDR2 is ANQGSEA. CDR3 amino acids: CSVELDRVHEQYF. In DNA form, the CDR3 reads TGCAGCGTTGAACTGGACAGGGTCCACGAGCAGTACTTC.

This chain joins TRBV11-2 and TRBJ2-7; no clear D. V was pared by 5 bases and J by 7 bases, with 12 bases between. There are 12 residues in the CDR3. Germline CDR1 is SGHAT and CDR2 is FQNNGV. The CDR3 sequence is CASSTGPAEQYF. CDR3 nucleotide sequence: TGTGCCAGCAGCACGGGCCCGGCGGAGCAGTACTTC.

V gene TRBV6-5 combines with J gene TRBJ1-5, with TRBD1 as a possible D gene (6 bases). With 6 bases removed from V and 6 bases from J, the gap between germline ends came to 15 bases. The CDR3 covers 14 residues. Germline V gives CDR1 MNHEY, CDR2 SVGAGI. The CDR3 sequence is CASSSHREGQPQHF. The CDR3, as DNA: TGTGCCAGCAGCAGTCACAGGGAAGGTCAGCCCCAGCATTTT.

This clone was seen more than once but under ten times. This sequence joins TRBV29-1 and TRBJ2-5; TRBD1 might be the D (6 bases). Germline lookup yields CDR1 SQVTM and CDR2 ANQGSEA. V shed 4 bases and J shed 5 bases, with 14 bases lying between them. The CDR3 is 13 amino acids. The CDR3, as DNA: TGCAGCGTTGGTAAAGGGGGTGGGGAGACCCAGTACTTC. Translation gives CSVGKGGGETQYF.

This chain connects TRBV27 to TRBJ2-1, with 7 bases matching TRBD2. Germline CDR1 is MNHEY and CDR2 is SMNVEV (reference sequence). V lost 5 bases, J lost 1 base, and 5 bases stayed unmatched. The CDR3 contains 15 residues. DNA for the CDR3: TGTGCCAGCAGTCCCGCTAGCGGTTCCTACAATGAGCAGTTCTTC. It specifies CASSPASGSYNEQFF.

The rearrangement links TRBV7-3 to TRBJ2-2; 7 positions match TRBD2. Germline assignment: CDR1 SGHTA and CDR2 FQGTGA. J gave up 5 bases and V 5 bases, and 5 bases lay outside the gene matches. CDR3 length: 14 amino acids. The CDR3 spells CASSPWGGTGELFF. In DNA form, the CDR3 reads TGTGCCAGCAGCCCCTGGGGAGGGACCGGGGAGCTGTTTTTT. Using reference TRBV7-3 and TRBJ2-2 for the parts outside the CDR3, the full variable domain is GAGVSQTPSNKVTEKGKYVELRCDPISGHTALYWYRQSLGQGPEFLIYFQGTGAADDSGLPNDRFFAVRPEGSVSTLKIQRTERGDSAVYLCASSPWGGTGELFFGEGSRLTVL.

The chain couples TRBV7-2 to TRBJ2-3; 11 bases are a match to TRBD2. The CDR3 spans 16 residues. Germline CDR1 and CDR2: SGHTA and FQGNSA. J was trimmed by 2 bases and V by 3 bases; bases with no gene match: 4. DNA for the CDR3: TGTGCCAGCAGCTTTCTAGCGGGGGGTATCACAGATACGCAGTATTTT. Protein sequence: CASSFLAGGITDTQYF.

The V call is TRBV15, the J call TRBJ2-6, with D tentatively TRBD1 (6 bases). This CDR3 region has 15 residues. Trimming took off 11 bases at V and 0 bases at J, with 14 bases between the two ends. Germline CDR1 LNHNV, CDR2 YYDKDF (reference sequence). The CDR3 DNA sequence: TGTGCCTCGGTGGACAGTCGCTCTGGGGCCAACGTCCTGACTTTC. Translation: CASVDSRSGANVLTF.

J is TRBJ2-2 and V is TRBV9; no reliable D call. Per the germline V gene, CDR1 is SGDLS and CDR2 is YYNGEE. Trimming shortened V by 0 bases and J by 8 bases, and 8 bases separated the two germline ends. The CDR3 runs to 13 residues. As DNA, the CDR3 is TGTGCCAGCAGCGTAGTAGGTGAGGGGGAGCTGTTTTTT. Protein: CASSVVGEGELFF.

The chain uses TRBV4-1 and TRBJ2-5; the match to TRBD2 covers 10 bases. The germline V gene has CDR1 MGHRA and CDR2 YSYEKL. The J segment lost 2 bases and the V segment lost 5 bases, leaving 11 bases of the junction unmatched. This CDR3 comprises 17 residues. CDR3 protein: CASSLRPDSGGQETQYF. Here the CDR3 DNA reads TGCGCCAGCAGCTTACGCCCCGATAGCGGGGGGCAAGAGACCCAGTACTTC.